This T cell receptor beta chain was recorded in a study of blood T cell repertoires in COVID-19. Adults between roughly 18 and 90 years of age took part from about two dozen US areas. Germline-derived CDR1 and CDR2 are LNHDA and SQIVND (reference sequence). This CDR3 has 14 residues. V was clipped by 6 bases and J by 3 bases; unmatched bases: 2. In the authors' methods: How many nucleated cells were present was estimated from reference gene primer amplification. TCRdb's copy holds only in-frame clones and misses some; the assay was immunoSEQ multiplex PCR. V and J calls and clone size are copied from that table; D and trimming were computed from the DNA. The sample yields 150,000 to 200,000 clones, just over 85% seen once.

Sequenced input: PBMCs or T cells enriched from blood (not recorded which). This chain uses TRBV19 with TRBJ2-2, with 9 bases lining up with TRBD2. This clonotype originated in a woman aged 18-29 years who had recovered from COVID-19. The CDR3: CASRGLADTGELFF. CDR3 nucleotide sequence: TGTGCCAGTAGGGGACTAGCAGACACCGGGGAGCTGTTTTTT.